The 22 T cell receptor beta chains in this list originate from one sample, sequenced in a study of blood T cell repertoires in COVID-19. Profiled with immunoSEQ multiplex PCR; TCRdb holds only in-frame clones, not every one. This sample has approximately 250,000 clones, with around nine tenths found just once. Sequences were obtained from peripheral blood. The receptor set was obtained from a man in his forties with active or convalescent COVID-19.

The chain combines TRBV4-1 with TRBJ1-5; D gene uncertain. The CDR3 is made up of 14 amino acids. Trimming took 0 bases from V and 6 from J, leaving 9 bases between them. Germline loops: CDR1 MGHRA, CDR2 YSYEKL. The CDR3 loop reads CASSQEDSAQPQHF. CDR3 in DNA: TGCGCCAGCAGCCAAGAGGACTCGGCTCAGCCCCAGCATTTT.

The rearrangement joins TRBV15 to TRBJ1-5, with D perhaps TRBD1 (5 bases). Trimming left V 0 bases short and J 0 bases short, with 12 bases between. This CDR3 spans 17 amino acids. CDR1 and CDR2 (germline): LNHNV, YYDKDF (reference sequence). The chain's CDR3 is CATSRDLVGASNQPQHF. As DNA, the CDR3 is TGTGCCACCAGCAGAGATCTCGTAGGGGCTAGCAATCAGCCCCAGCATTTT.

The V and J genes are TRBV19 and TRBJ2-3; 14 bases match TRBD2. This CDR3 has 16 residues. The junction had 4 bases not matched to a gene; V was cut back by 4 bases and J by 4 bases. Germline V gene data show CDR1 as LNHDA and CDR2 as SQIVND (reference sequence). The CDR3 bases are TGTGCCAGTAGTAGGACTAGCGGGAGGATTGCAGATACGCAGTATTTT. Amino acid sequence: CASSRTSGRIADTQYF. The full variable domain, with the rest looked up from reference TRBV19 and TRBJ2-3, is DGGITQSPKYLFRKEGQNVTLSCEQNLNHDAMYWYRQDPGQGLRLIYYSQIVNDFQKGDIAEGYSVSREKKESFPLTVTSAQKNPTAFYLCASSRTSGRIADTQYFGPGTRLTVL.

The sample holds one count of this clone. This rearrangement joins TRBV5-4 to TRBJ2-3; 10 nucleotides match TRBD1. The CDR3 covers 14 residues. V lost 5 bases and J lost 6; bases outside the gene matches: 6. Germline CDR1 and CDR2: SGHNT and YYREEE (reference sequence). CDR3 residues: CASRYGTGADTQYF. The CDR3, as DNA: TGTGCCAGCAGATACGGGACAGGGGCTGATACGCAGTATTTT.

Regarding this clone: A read error may account for a junction end that differs from germline. V gene TRBV11-2 combines with J gene TRBJ2-7, with TRBD2 matching 8 bases. CDR1 and CDR2 (germline): SGHAT, FQNNGV. The CDR3 runs 16 residues. The CDR3 spells CASSFNSGGGRYEQYF. DNA of the CDR3: TGCGCCAGCAGCTTTAATTCGGGGGGGGGACGGTACGAGCAGTACTTC.

The J gene is TRBJ1-1, the V gene TRBV10-1, with D possibly matching TRBD1 (5 bases). Germline V gene sequence: CDR1 WNHNN, CDR2 SYGVQD (reference sequence). V gave up 5 bases and J gave up 1 base, with 8 bases separating them. CDR3 size: 13 residues. Here the CDR3 DNA reads TGCGCCAGCAGTAGACAGCGGAACACTGAAGCTTTCTTT. This encodes CASSRQRNTEAFF.

The gene calls are TRBV29-1 and TRBJ2-3, with a possible D match to TRBD1 (6 bases). The CDR3 length is 13 residues. The V gene's germline CDR1 is SQVTM and CDR2 ANQGSEA. V was clipped by 7 bases and J by 0 bases, with 11 bases between them. The CDR3 is CSGRTVSTDTQYF. The DNA of the CDR3 is TGCAGCGGTCGGACAGTTAGCACAGATACGCAGTATTTT.

The chain recombines TRBV11-2 with TRBJ2-7; D uncertain. Germline lookup yields CDR1 SGHAT and CDR2 FQNNGV. This CDR3 comprises 13 residues. V lost 1 base to trimming and J lost 0 bases, with 4 bases between them. CDR3: CASSLGISYEQYF. The CDR3 DNA is TGTGCCAGCAGCTTAGGTATCTCCTACGAGCAGTACTTC.

The V gene is TRBV14, the J gene TRBJ1-2; D unresolved. The V gene's germline CDR1 is SGHDN and CDR2 FVKESK. CDR3 length equals 15 residues. The germline V and J ends were trimmed by 4 bases and 0 bases, with 12 bases remaining between them. The CDR3 region is CASSRTREANYGYTF. The CDR3 DNA is TGTGCCAGCAGCCGTACGAGGGAAGCTAACTATGGCTACACCTTC.

This clone was found once. The rearrangement joins TRBV9 to TRBJ2-5; 7 nucleotides agree with TRBD2. Germline V gene sequence: CDR1 SGDLS, CDR2 YYNGEE. The J segment lost 5 bases and the V segment lost 0 bases, leaving 7 bases of the junction unmatched. The CDR3 runs 15 residues. As DNA, the CDR3 is TGTGCCAGCAGCGTAGGTTACGGGGAGGGGGAGACCCAGTACTTC. Amino acids: CASSVGYGEGETQYF.

This clone was counted between two and nine times. V usage is TRBV5-6 and J usage is TRBJ1-6; maybe TRBD1 (6 bases). The CDR3 length is 15 residues. Per germline, CDR1 SGHDT and CDR2 YYEEEE. Between the trimmed V and J ends, which lost 0 bases and 10 bases, there was a span of 14 bases. The CDR3 region has the DNA TGTGCCAGCAGCTTGGGGGCGGGGGCCTTCTCACCCCTCCACTTT. This sequence encodes CASSLGAGAFSPLHF.

The chain combines TRBV25-1 with TRBJ2-3; 7 positions agree with TRBD2. The germline V gene has CDR1 MGHDK and CDR2 SYGVNS. This CDR3 contains 16 residues. Losses at the gene ends were 3 bases for V and 3 bases for J; bases not matched to a gene: 9. The DNA of the CDR3 is TGTGCCAGCAGTGACCCGAAGCGGGATAGAACAGATACGCAGTATTTT. It encodes CASSDPKRDRTDTQYF.

The gene calls are TRBV9 and TRBJ2-1, with TRBD1 matching 8 bases. The V and J ends lost 4 bases and 3 bases, in that order; junction bases with no gene match: 3. Germline V gene data show CDR1 as SGDLS and CDR2 as YYNGEE. The CDR3 consists of 14 residues. As DNA, the CDR3 is TGTGCCAGCAGCCTTGGGACAGGCTACAATGAGCAGTTCTTC. As protein: CASSLGTGYNEQFF. The complete variable domain, with remaining parts taken from reference TRBV9 and TRBJ2-1, reads DSGVTQTPKHLITATGQRVTLRCSPRSGDLSVYWYQQSLDQGLQFLIQYYNGEERAKGNILERFSAQQFPDLHSELNLSSLELGDSALYFCASSLGTGYNEQFFGPGTRLTVL.

The chain uses TRBV7-9 and TRBJ2-7, with 11 bases identical to TRBD2. This CDR3 contains 15 residues. Germline CDR1 reads SEHNR; CDR2 reads FQNEAQ (reference sequence). V lost 5 bases to trimming and J lost 7 bases; unmatched junction nucleotides: 10. The CDR3, as DNA: TGTGCCAGCAGCGGCCCTAGCGGGAGGTCGGGGGAGCAGTACTTC. This sequence encodes CASSGPSGRSGEQYF.

This clone was picked up a small number of times. The chain links TRBV5-1 to TRBJ1-2; D remains unclear. CDR1 and CDR2 from the germline V gene are SGHRS and YFSETQ. Trimming took off 2 bases at V and 0 bases at J, with 14 bases between the two ends. This CDR3 has 16 residues. CDR3 nucleotide sequence: TGCGCCAGCAGCTTAGAAGAGGGCGGCCCTAACTATGGCTACACCTTC. It is translated as CASSLEEGGPNYGYTF. Together with reference TRBV5-1 and TRBJ1-2, the CDR3 gives the full variable domain: KAGVTQTPRYLIKTRGQQVTLSCSPISGHRSVSWYQQTPGQGLQFLFEYFSETQRNKGNFPGRFSGRQFSNSRSEMNVSTLELGDSALYLCASSLEEGGPNYGYTFGSGTRLTVV.

CDR3: CASSQDEGLRYTEAFF. The CDR3 DNA is TGTGCCAGCAGCCAAGACGAAGGACTTCGGTACACTGAAGCTTTCTTT. The rearrangement joins TRBV4-2 to TRBJ1-1; D not certain. Trimming left V 0 bases short and J 3 bases short, with 14 bases between. Germline assignment: CDR1 LGHNA and CDR2 YNFKEQ. There are 16 residues in the CDR3.

V gene TRBV5-6 combines with J gene TRBJ2-1; 7 nucleotides line up with TRBD2. Germline values: CDR1 SGHDT, CDR2 YYEEEE. The junction had 1 base not matched to a gene; V was cut back by 1 base and J by 12 bases. CDR3 length: 11 amino acids. Here the CDR3 DNA reads TGTGCCAGCAGCTTGACGGGGGGGCAGTTCTTC. Its translation: CASSLTGGQFF. The entire variable domain, with the rest obtained from reference TRBV5-6 and TRBJ2-1, is as follows: DAGVTQSPTHLIKTRGQQVTLRCSPKSGHDTVSWYQQALGQGPQFIFQYYEEEERQRGNFPDRFSGHQFPNYSSELNVNALLLGDSALYLCASSLTGGQFFGPGTRLTVL.

This chain joins TRBV27 and TRBJ1-5, with D unclear. CDR1 and CDR2 (germline): MNHEY, SMNVEV (reference sequence). Between the trimmed V and J ends, which lost 5 bases and 0 bases, there was a span of 11 bases. This CDR3 has 15 amino acids. CDR3: CASSLEGGSNQPQHF. In DNA form, the CDR3 reads TGTGCCAGCAGTCTCGAGGGTGGTAGCAATCAGCCCCAGCATTTT.

The rearrangement joins TRBV24-1 to TRBJ1-4; tentative D call: TRBD1 (5 bases). Germline values: CDR1 KGHDR, CDR2 SFDVKD. V was pared by 3 bases and J by 8 bases, with 15 bases between. The CDR3 spans 15 residues. CDR3 sequence reads: CATSDQTEREEKLFF. Written as DNA, the CDR3 is TGTGCCACCAGTGATCAGACAGAGCGGGAGGAAAAACTGTTTTTT.

V is TRBV19 and J is TRBJ2-2, with 11 bases fitting TRBD2. Per germline, CDR1 LNHDA and CDR2 SQIVND (reference sequence). The junction had 6 bases not matched to a gene; V was cut back by 4 bases and J by 5 bases. The CDR3 covers 16 residues. The CDR3 DNA reads TGTGCCAGTAGTACCGGACTAGCGGGCAGAACCGGGGAGCTGTTTTTT. Translation: CASSTGLAGRTGELFF.

The V call is TRBV2, the J call TRBJ1-5; TRBD1 is a possible D gene (6 bases). Looked up from germline, CDR1 is SNHLY and CDR2 is FYNNEI. This CDR3 comprises 16 residues. V was shortened by 5 bases and J by 3 bases, with 17 bases between the two germline ends. CDR3 amino acids: CASSRNRDGPNQPQHF. The CDR3 DNA follows: TGTGCCAGCAGTAGGAACAGGGATGGGCCCAATCAGCCCCAGCATTTT.

For the CDR3, the DNA is TGCGCCAGCATCGCGGGAGGAGGTTTGCAAGAGACCCAGTACTTC. This gives the protein CASIAGGGLQETQYF. The chain recombines TRBV5-1 with TRBJ2-5, with 8 bases matching TRBD2. CDR1 and CDR2 from the germline V gene are SGHRS and YFSETQ. The CDR3 contains 15 residues. V lost 6 bases and J lost 2; bases outside the gene matches: 9.